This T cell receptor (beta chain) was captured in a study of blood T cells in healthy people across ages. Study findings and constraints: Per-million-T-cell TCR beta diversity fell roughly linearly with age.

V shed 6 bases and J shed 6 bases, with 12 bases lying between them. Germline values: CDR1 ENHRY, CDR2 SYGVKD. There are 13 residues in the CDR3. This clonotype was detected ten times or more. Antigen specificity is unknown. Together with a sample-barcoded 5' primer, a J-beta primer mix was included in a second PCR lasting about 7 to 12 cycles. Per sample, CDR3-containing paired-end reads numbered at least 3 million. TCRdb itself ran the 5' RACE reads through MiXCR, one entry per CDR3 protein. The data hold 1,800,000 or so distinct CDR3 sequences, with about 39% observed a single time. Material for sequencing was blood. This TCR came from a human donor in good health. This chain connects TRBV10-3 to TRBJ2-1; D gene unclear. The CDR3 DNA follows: TGTGCCATCAGGGGTAGTGCGCCCAATGAGCAGTTCTTC. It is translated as CAIRGSAPNEQFF.